A single sample is the source of the 12 T cell receptor beta chains below, sequenced in a study of blood T cell repertoires in COVID-19. Assay used: immunoSEQ multiplex PCR; TCRdb lists only in-frame clones, some missing. The sample yields under 200,000 clones, roughly 80% seen once. The material sequenced was peripheral blood. These TCRs come from a man aged 60 to 69 with acute or convalescent COVID-19.

The CDR3 sequence is CASSDLGGSNEKLFF. CDR3 nucleotides: TGTGCCAGCAGTGATCTAGGGGGTTCGAATGAAAAACTGTTTTTT. This sequence joins TRBV6-1 and TRBJ1-4; tentative D call: TRBD1 (6 bases). This CDR3 contains 15 residues. Between the trimmed V and J ends, which lost 3 bases and 5 bases, there was a span of 13 bases. Germline V lookup: CDR1 MNHNS, CDR2 SASEGT.

V usage is TRBV4-2 and J usage is TRBJ1-4; D unclear. Germline loops: CDR1 LGHNA, CDR2 YNFKEQ. This CDR3 has 14 residues. Between the trimmed V and J ends, which lost 1 base and 2 bases, there was a span of 5 bases. The CDR3 sequence: CASSQVGTNEKLFF. The DNA of the CDR3 is TGTGCCAGCAGCCAAGTCGGGACTAATGAAAAACTGTTTTTT.

This chain uses TRBV6-5 with TRBJ2-3; weak D call: TRBD1 (6 bases). CDR1 and CDR2 from the germline V gene are MNHEY and SVGAGI. Trimming cost V 6 bases and J 1 base, with 14 bases left between them. There are 15 residues in the CDR3. The CDR3 is CASRTRGSRTDTQYF. The CDR3, as DNA: TGTGCCAGCAGAACGAGGGGGTCCCGCACAGATACGCAGTATTTT.

V gene TRBV5-4 combines with J gene TRBJ2-1; D possibly corresponds to TRBD2 (6 bases). Germline V lookup: CDR1 SGHNT, CDR2 YYREEE (reference sequence). The CDR3 length is 14 residues. Trimming removed 1 base at V and 6 bases at J, with 11 bases between. CDR3 nucleotides: TGTGCCAGCAGCTTGTATGGAGCGGGCAATGAGCAGTTCTTC. Encoded protein: CASSLYGAGNEQFF.

V usage is TRBV19 and J usage is TRBJ1-5; D gene ambiguous. Germline values: CDR1 LNHDA, CDR2 SQIVND (reference sequence). The CDR3 has 13 amino acids. Trimming took 10 bases from V and 2 from J, leaving 12 bases between them. The CDR3 coding sequence is TGTGCCACGGCGGGGAATGGCAATCAGCCCCAGCATTTT. Amino acid sequence: CATAGNGNQPQHF.

The gene calls are TRBV6-5 and TRBJ2-7, with 10 positions matching TRBD1. Germline V gene data show CDR1 as MNHEY and CDR2 as SVGAGI. This CDR3 region has 15 residues. V lost 6 bases, J lost 0 bases, and 5 bases stayed unmatched. CDR3 region: CASRGTGELSYEQYF. The CDR3 DNA sequence: TGTGCCAGCAGAGGGACAGGGGAACTCTCCTACGAGCAGTACTTC.

The rearrangement links TRBV14 to TRBJ1-6; D uncertain. Looked up from germline, CDR1 is SGHDN and CDR2 is FVKESK. The V and J ends lost 1 base and 7 bases respectively, with 8 bases between them. The CDR3 has 14 amino acids. The CDR3, as DNA: TGTGCCAGCAGCCAAGGGCAGTTAAATTCACCCCTCCACTTT. Its protein product is CASSQGQLNSPLHF.

This clone showed up just once. This chain connects TRBV27 to TRBJ1-2, with TRBD1 as a possible D gene (6 bases). Trimming removed 3 bases from V and 0 bases from J, with 11 bases in between. CDR1 and CDR2 from the germline V gene are MNHEY and SMNVEV (reference sequence). The CDR3 has 15 amino acids. The CDR3 sequence is CASSFRTDPNYGYTF. In DNA, the CDR3 is TGTGCCAGCAGTTTCCGGACAGATCCTAACTATGGCTACACCTTC.

The V gene is TRBV3-1 (or the pseudogene TRBV3-2), the J gene TRBJ2-3; D may be TRBD1 (5 bases). The V end lost 4 bases, the J end lost 2 bases, and 10 bases lay between the germline ends. The germline V gene encodes CDR1 LGHDT and CDR2 YNNKEL (reference sequence). This CDR3 has 14 amino acids. In nucleotides, the CDR3 is TGTGCCAGCAGCCCGACAGAGCCCACAGATACGCAGTATTTT. Its translation: CASSPTEPTDTQYF.

The rearrangement joins TRBV4-3 to TRBJ2-7; 9 nucleotides agree with TRBD2. Germline loops: CDR1 LGHNA, CDR2 YSLEER. With 2 bases clipped from V and 2 bases from J, the junction kept 4 bases outside the gene matches. There are 15 residues in the CDR3. The CDR3 coding sequence is TGCGCCAGCAGCCAACTAGCGGGGACTACCTACGAGCAGTACTTC. Protein: CASSQLAGTTYEQYF.

This clone was seen a few times. The chain employs TRBV6-5 and TRBJ1-6; 9 bases map to TRBD1. Germline V gives CDR1 MNHEY, CDR2 SVGAGI. The CDR3 extends over 15 amino acids. V lost 4 bases and J lost 10; bases outside the gene matches: 8. DNA of the CDR3: TGTGCCAGCAGTTCCCAGGACAGGGGAAAGTCACCCCTCCACTTT. This codes for CASSSQDRGKSPLHF.

The CDR3 loop is CASSITGTGYEKLFF. In DNA form, the CDR3 reads TGTGCCAGCAGTATTACCGGGACAGGGTATGAAAAACTGTTTTTT. The chain is built from TRBV21-1 and TRBJ1-4; TRBD1 was called by the table and not checked on the DNA. TRBV21-1 is a recognized pseudogene. There are 15 residues in the CDR3.